This is a list of T cell receptor beta chains from one sample in a study of T cells in localized non-small cell lung cancer. Sequenced by immunoSEQ multiplex PCR; TCRdb stores in-frame clones only, minus some. The sample includes fewer than 3,000 clones, roughly 25% seen only once; the top ten take around 5.8%. The sample was lung tumor tissue, taken before any cancer treatment. The receptors stem from a woman aged 35 to 69 with stage I lung adenocarcinoma. Each CDR3 is given with its conserved first and last residue. D genes are given only for firm matches. Expanded clones are given a class, and other clones once, few, many or no size at all.

v_call: TRBV9
clone_size: many
j_call: TRBJ1-5
d_call: TRBD1
cdr3_nt: TGTGCCAGCACCCTGGACAGGGGACGGCAGCCCCAGCATTTT
cdr3_aa: CASTLDRGRQPQHF

v_call: TRBV1
clone_size: few
j_call: TRBJ2-1
d_call: NA
cdr3_nt: TGCGCCAGCAGCCATCCCGGGACAGGAAAGTATGAGCAGTTCTTC
cdr3_aa: CASSHPGTGKYEQFF

v_call: TRBV29-1
clone_size: few
j_call: TRBJ2-1
d_call: NA
cdr3_nt: TGCAGCGCAGCGCCAGGGAACAATGAGCAGTTCTTC
cdr3_aa: CSAAPGNNEQFF

v_call: TRBV9
clone_size: NA
j_call: TRBJ2-1
d_call: NA
cdr3_nt: TGTGCCAGCAGCGTAGACCGCCAAGGCTACAATGAGCAGTTCTTC
cdr3_aa: CASSVDRQGYNEQFF

v_call: TRBV2
clone_size: NA
j_call: TRBJ2-2
d_call: TRBD1
cdr3_nt: TGTGCCAGCACTTGGGACAGCACCGGGGAGCTGTTTTTT
cdr3_aa: CASTWDSTGELFF

v_call: TRBV5-1
clone_size: once
j_call: TRBJ2-1
d_call: TRBD2
cdr3_nt: TGCGCCAGCAGCCTTACTAGCGGGGGAGCCTACAATGAGCAGTTCTTC
cdr3_aa: CASSLTSGGAYNEQFF

v_call: TRBV18
clone_size: NA
j_call: TRBJ2-1
d_call: TRBD2
cdr3_nt: TGTGCCAGCTCACCAACTAGCGGGAGGCCAGACTTCGATGAGCAGTTCTTC
cdr3_aa: CASSPTSGRPDFDEQFF

v_call: TRBV9
clone_size: medium-sized
j_call: TRBJ2-3
d_call: NA
cdr3_nt: TGTGCCAGCAGCGTCGGCTTCACAGATACGCAGTATTTT
cdr3_aa: CASSVGFTDTQYF

v_call: TRBV9
clone_size: few
j_call: TRBJ2-7
d_call: NA
cdr3_nt: TGTGCCAGCAGTCACCGGGCGGGGTTGGCCTACGAGCAGTACTTC
cdr3_aa: CASSHRAGLAYEQYF

v_call: TRBV28
clone_size: NA
j_call: TRBJ1-2
d_call: NA
cdr3_nt: TGTGCCAGCAGTTCAGGCCGGGAGGGTGGTGGCTACACCTTC
cdr3_aa: CASSSGREGGGYTF

v_call: TRBV29-1
clone_size: NA
j_call: TRBJ2-5
d_call: NA
cdr3_nt: TGCAGCGTTTCGCGGACAGCCACCCTCCAAGAGACCCAGTACTTC
cdr3_aa: CSVSRTATLQETQYF

v_call: TRBV6-8
clone_size: NA
j_call: TRBJ2-7
d_call: TRBD2
cdr3_nt: TGTGCCAGCACCACACTTCATGGACTAGCGGGAGGCTTCGAGCAGTACTTC
cdr3_aa: CASTTLHGLAGGFEQYF

v_call: TRBV4-1
clone_size: few
j_call: TRBJ1-1
d_call: NA
cdr3_nt: TGCGCCAGCAGCCGAGGGGCGAGCACTGAAGCTTTCTTT
cdr3_aa: CASSRGASTEAFF

v_call: TRBV6-8
clone_size: NA
j_call: TRBJ1-1
d_call: NA
cdr3_nt: TGTGCCAGCAGTGCATCACAGGGCTCGGCCACTGAAGCTTTCTTT
cdr3_aa: CASSASQGSATEAFF

v_call: TRBV6-8
clone_size: NA
j_call: TRBJ1-2
d_call: NA
cdr3_nt: TGTGCCAGCAGTACGGGGATCTACGGCTACACCTTC
cdr3_aa: CASSTGIYGYTF

v_call: TRBV11-3
clone_size: NA
j_call: TRBJ1-1
d_call: NA
cdr3_nt: TGTGCCAGCAGCACCGGGCCATTCACGAACACTGAAGCTTTCTTT
cdr3_aa: CASSTGPFTNTEAFF

v_call: TRBV6-8
clone_size: medium-sized
j_call: TRBJ2-1
d_call: TRBD2
cdr3_nt: TGTGCCAGCAGAACCACTAGCGGGCCTTACAATGAGCAGTTCTTC
cdr3_aa: CASRTTSGPYNEQFF

v_call: TRBV6-8
clone_size: NA
j_call: TRBJ1-4
d_call: NA
cdr3_nt: TGTGCCAGCAGTTCCGGTGGCAGGGTGGTCGAAAAACTGTTTTTT
cdr3_aa: CASSSGGRVVEKLFF

v_call: TRBV16
clone_size: NA
j_call: TRBJ1-2
d_call: NA
cdr3_nt: TGTGCCAGCAGCCAATTGGTCGAAGGGAACTATGGCTACACCTTC
cdr3_aa: CASSQLVEGNYGYTF

v_call: TRBV28
clone_size: NA
j_call: TRBJ1-5
d_call: NA
cdr3_nt: TGTGCCAGCACCCCGGGTGGGGGCTCGAATCAGCCCCAGCATTTT
cdr3_aa: CASTPGGGSNQPQHF